This is a list of T cell receptor beta chains from one sample in a study of blood T cell repertoires in COVID-19. The method was immunoSEQ multiplex PCR; TCRdb's version includes in-frame clones alone and lacks a portion of them. Of 200,000 to 250,000 clones detected, 84% appear once; the ten largest clones hold approximately 6.8%. Sequencing was carried out using PBMCs or T cells enriched from blood (not recorded which). These receptors were collected from a woman aged 40 to 49 who had recovered from COVID-19. The CDR3 runs from the conserved cysteine through the conserved F or W. Each record gives: D gene, CDR3 length, clone size, J gene, V gene, CDR3 DNA, CDR3 protein. A D gene is named only where the DNA matches it firmly. Rows give clone size only sometimes, using once, few, many, or a class for an expanded clone.

d_call: -
cdr3_length: 16
clone_size: -
j_call: TRBJ1-4
v_call: TRBV7-9
cdr3_nt: TGTGCCAGCAGCTTAGCCACAGGAGCAACTAATGAAAAACTGTTTTTT
cdr3_aa: CASSLATGATNEKLFF

d_call: TRBD1
cdr3_length: 15
clone_size: -
j_call: TRBJ1-2
v_call: TRBV29-1
cdr3_nt: TGCAGCGTTGACAGGGGGTCCGGTGATTTCGATGGCTACACCTTC
cdr3_aa: CSVDRGSGDFDGYTF

d_call: -
cdr3_length: 17
clone_size: -
j_call: TRBJ2-4
v_call: TRBV4-1
cdr3_nt: TGCGCCAGCAGCCAAGTGGGGGCTGGCAGAGCCAAAAACATTCAGTACTTC
cdr3_aa: CASSQVGAGRAKNIQYF

d_call: -
cdr3_length: 18
clone_size: -
j_call: TRBJ1-1
v_call: TRBV7-5
cdr3_nt: TGTGCCAGAAGCTCCGAGGTAGAGGGGGCGGAAGGGGAAACTGAAGCTTTCTTT
cdr3_aa: CARSSEVEGAEGETEAFF

d_call: -
cdr3_length: 13
clone_size: -
j_call: TRBJ2-5
v_call: TRBV7-8
cdr3_nt: TGTGCCAGCAGCTTCAGGTTTGCGGAGACCCAGTACTTC
cdr3_aa: CASSFRFAETQYF

d_call: -
cdr3_length: 17
clone_size: few
j_call: TRBJ1-2
v_call: TRBV24-1
cdr3_nt: TGTGCCACCAGTGATTTGACACTAGTAGTCTCTAACTATGGCTACACCTTC
cdr3_aa: CATSDLTLVVSNYGYTF

d_call: -
cdr3_length: 12
clone_size: -
j_call: TRBJ2-2
v_call: TRBV27
cdr3_nt: TGTGCCAGCAGTTTGAGTACCGGGGAGCTGTTTTTT
cdr3_aa: CASSLSTGELFF

d_call: TRBD1
cdr3_length: 14
clone_size: few
j_call: TRBJ1-2
v_call: TRBV11-1
cdr3_nt: TGTGCCAGCAGCCCTCGACAGGGTGTCCATGGCTACACCTTC
cdr3_aa: CASSPRQGVHGYTF

d_call: -
cdr3_length: 12
clone_size: -
j_call: TRBJ1-1
v_call: TRBV28
cdr3_nt: TGTGCCAGCAGTTTAGCCATTCAGAGGGCTTTCTTT
cdr3_aa: CASSLAIQRAFF

d_call: -
cdr3_length: 15
clone_size: once
j_call: TRBJ2-5
v_call: TRBV9
cdr3_nt: TGTGCCAGCAGCGTAGACGGGAACACTCAAGAGACCCAGTACTTC
cdr3_aa: CASSVDGNTQETQYF

d_call: -
cdr3_length: 17
clone_size: -
j_call: TRBJ2-3
v_call: TRBV19
cdr3_nt: TGTGCCAGTAGTAAGGTCTTGGTAGCGGTCATCACAGATACGCAGTATTTT
cdr3_aa: CASSKVLVAVITDTQYF

d_call: TRBD1
cdr3_length: 13
clone_size: -
j_call: TRBJ2-3
v_call: TRBV27
cdr3_nt: TGTGCCAGCAGGACAGGGGTCGGGGATACGCAGTATTTT
cdr3_aa: CASRTGVGDTQYF

d_call: -
cdr3_length: 14
clone_size: -
j_call: TRBJ2-7
v_call: TRBV29-1
cdr3_nt: TGCAGCGGTACTACAGGGGGACTAAGCGGCGAGCAGTACTTC
cdr3_aa: CSGTTGGLSGEQYF

d_call: -
cdr3_length: 13
clone_size: once
j_call: TRBJ2-1
v_call: TRBV12-3/TRBV12-4
cdr3_nt: TGTGCCAGCAGGCCTAGCTCCTACAATGAGCAGTTCTTC
cdr3_aa: CASRPSSYNEQFF

d_call: TRBD2
cdr3_length: 15
clone_size: -
j_call: TRBJ2-1
v_call: TRBV3-1/TRBV3-2
cdr3_nt: TGTGCCAGCAGCGAGGAGGTCGGCGGGAGGGCAGAGCAGTTCTTC
cdr3_aa: CASSEEVGGRAEQFF

d_call: -
cdr3_length: 15
clone_size: -
j_call: TRBJ2-7
v_call: TRBV5-1
cdr3_nt: TGCGCCAGCAGCTTGATTGGTGGGGGCGCTTACGAGCAGTACTTC
cdr3_aa: CASSLIGGGAYEQYF

d_call: -
cdr3_length: 14
clone_size: -
j_call: TRBJ1-5
v_call: TRBV9
cdr3_nt: TGTGCCAGCAGCGATAGCGGGGCTCATCAGCCCCAGCATTTT
cdr3_aa: CASSDSGAHQPQHF

d_call: -
cdr3_length: 11
clone_size: -
j_call: TRBJ2-5
v_call: TRBV20-1
cdr3_nt: TGTTCTAGCGCCCCTCAAGAGACCCAGTACTTC
cdr3_aa: CSSAPQETQYF

d_call: TRBD1
cdr3_length: 16
clone_size: -
j_call: TRBJ1-5
v_call: TRBV5-5
cdr3_nt: TGTGCCAGCAGCTTACTTTACAGGGGGCGCGATCAGCCCCAGCATTTT
cdr3_aa: CASSLLYRGRDQPQHF

d_call: TRBD1
cdr3_length: 15
clone_size: -
j_call: TRBJ1-1
v_call: TRBV5-6
cdr3_nt: TGTGCCAGCAGCCCTCCGGGACAGGAAAACACTGAAGCTTTCTTT
cdr3_aa: CASSPPGQENTEAFF

d_call: TRBD2
cdr3_length: 16
clone_size: few
j_call: TRBJ2-5
v_call: TRBV14
cdr3_nt: TGTGCCAGCAGCCAAGGGACCCTGGGGAGGGGAGAGACCCAGTACTTC
cdr3_aa: CASSQGTLGRGETQYF

d_call: -
cdr3_length: 15
clone_size: -
j_call: TRBJ1-6
v_call: TRBV10-3
cdr3_nt: TGTGCCATCAGTGAGGGAACCCAGGGGAATTCACCCCTCCACTTT
cdr3_aa: CAISEGTQGNSPLHF

d_call: -
cdr3_length: 14
clone_size: -
j_call: TRBJ2-1
v_call: TRBV3-1/TRBV3-2
cdr3_nt: TGTGCCAGCAGCCAACGCGGAGTCGACAATGAGCAGTTCTTC
cdr3_aa: CASSQRGVDNEQFF

d_call: TRBD2
cdr3_length: 15
clone_size: -
j_call: TRBJ2-1
v_call: TRBV5-1
cdr3_nt: TGCGCCAGCAGCCCGGAGGGGACTAGCGATGATGAGCAGTTCTTC
cdr3_aa: CASSPEGTSDDEQFF